These 31 T cell receptor beta chains share one sample of origin, sequenced in a study of T cell responses to AZD1222 COVID-19 vaccine. The protocol was immunoSEQ multiplex PCR, while the TCRdb copy is restricted to in-frame clones and leaves out a portion. This table has fewer than 90,000 clones, approximately 90% appearing once. The specimen was peripheral blood, collected on day 0 of AZD1222 vaccination. The receptor source for this set is an adult in good health.

This chain joins TRBV19 and TRBJ1-4; no firm D call. The germline CDR1 and CDR2 sequences are LNHDA and SQIVND (reference sequence). V was trimmed by 5 bases and J by 7 bases, leaving 14 bases between them. This CDR3 has 14 residues. The DNA for the CDR3 is TGTGCCAGTAGTGCCCAGGCCGGAGGTGAAAAACTGTTTTTT. As protein: CASSAQAGGEKLFF. The variable domain in full, completed from reference TRBV19 and TRBJ1-4, reads DGGITQSPKYLFRKEGQNVTLSCEQNLNHDAMYWYRQDPGQGLRLIYYSQIVNDFQKGDIAEGYSVSREKKESFPLTVTSAQKNPTAFYLCASSAQAGGEKLFFGSGTQLSVL.

The chain has TRBV11-2 and TRBJ1-1; 9 bases line up with TRBD1. V was pared by 5 bases and J by 5 bases, with 12 bases of the junction left unmatched. The CDR3 is 16 amino acids. In germline, CDR1 is SGHAT, CDR2 FQNNGV. CDR3 sequence: CASSAVGTGHITEAFF. CDR3 nucleotide sequence: TGTGCCAGCAGCGCAGTCGGGACAGGGCATATTACTGAAGCTTTCTTT.

The CDR3 protein is CASMIAGGRDTQYF. The CDR3 region has the DNA TGTGCCAGCATGATAGCGGGAGGGAGGGATACGCAGTATTTT. The chain couples TRBV28 to TRBJ2-3, with 11 positions matching TRBD2. This CDR3 is built from 14 residues. The germline CDR1 and CDR2 sequences are MDHEN and SYDVKM. The trim removed 7 bases at V and 6 bases at J, leaving 6 bases unmatched. The full variable domain, in which reference TRBV28 and TRBJ2-3 provide the parts outside the CDR3, is DVKVTQSSRYLVKRTGEKVFLECVQDMDHENMFWYRQDPGLGLRLIYFSYDVKMKEKGDIPEGYSVSREKKERFSLILESASTNQTSMYLCASMIAGGRDTQYFGPGTRLTVL.

This chain links TRBV7-9 with TRBJ2-1; D unclear. Germline CDR1 reads SEHNR; CDR2 reads FQNEAQ (reference sequence). This CDR3 spans 12 amino acids. The V end was cut by 2 bases, the J end by 5 bases, with 4 bases between. Here the CDR3 reads CASSLQNNEQFF. Written as DNA, the CDR3 is TGTGCCAGCAGCTTACAGAACAATGAGCAGTTCTTC. The complete variable domain, with remaining parts taken from reference TRBV7-9 and TRBJ2-1, reads DTGVSQNPRHKITKRGQNVTFRCDPISEHNRLYWYRQTLGQGPEFLTYFQNEAQLEKSRLLSDRFSAERPKGSFSTLEIQRTEQGDSAMYLCASSLQNNEQFFGPGTRLTVL.

This chain joins TRBV5-1 and TRBJ1-6, with 9 bases fitting TRBD1. The germline CDR1 and CDR2 sequences are SGHRS and YFSETQ. This CDR3 is 14 amino acids long. J was trimmed by 7 bases and V by 7 bases; bases with no gene match: 6. CDR3 residues: CASRTGEFNSPLHF. CDR3 in DNA: TGCGCCAGCCGGACAGGGGAGTTCAATTCACCCCTCCACTTT.

The chain combines TRBV19 with TRBJ2-6; the D gene is possibly TRBD2 (5 bases). Per the germline V gene, CDR1 is LNHDA and CDR2 is SQIVND (reference sequence). Trimming cost V 8 bases and J 0 bases, with 17 bases left between them. The CDR3 is 17 amino acids. The CDR3 spells CASRLAHLSSGANVLTF. Here the CDR3 DNA reads TGTGCCAGTCGCCTAGCCCACCTAAGCTCTGGGGCCAACGTCCTGACTTTC.

The CDR3 sequence: CASSQSVQGLTNEQFF. The CDR3 nucleotides are TGCGCCAGCAGTCAATCAGTTCAGGGGTTGACGAATGAGCAGTTCTTC. The chain carries TRBV23-1 and TRBJ2-1; D may be TRBD1 (6 bases). TRBV23-1 is assigned to the ORF class and has an uncertain function. The CDR3 runs to 16 residues. V was trimmed by 0 bases and J by 7 bases, leaving 16 bases between them.

This clone was counted once. For the CDR3, the DNA is TGTGCCAGCAGTCAATCTAGCGGGGGGTACACAGATACGCAGTATTTT. The encoded protein is CASSQSSGGYTDTQYF. V and J are TRBV7-6 and TRBJ2-3, with TRBD2 matching over 11 bases. This CDR3 has 16 amino acids. The trim removed 6 bases at V and 2 bases at J, leaving 7 bases unmatched. Germline V CDR1 and CDR2: SGHVS, FNYEAQ.

CDR3 coding DNA: TGTGCCAGCAGCCATCGACTAGCGGGAACTTACAATGAGCAGTTCTTC. Amino acids: CASSHRLAGTYNEQFF. This sequence joins TRBV5-4 and TRBJ2-1, with 11 bases fitting TRBD2. V lost 4 bases, J lost 4 bases, and 7 bases stayed unmatched. The CDR3 is 16 amino acids. Germline V gene lookup returns CDR1 SGHNT and CDR2 YYREEE (reference sequence).

This chain uses TRBV12-5 with TRBJ2-5; D possibly corresponds to TRBD2 (5 bases). V was trimmed by 6 bases and J by 1 base, leaving 27 bases between them. The CDR3 covers 19 residues. The germline V gene has CDR1 LGHNT and CDR2 FRNRAP. The CDR3 nucleotides read TGTGCTAGTGGCCAACCCCCCCTGCCTGGGTGGCGGGTCCAAGAGACCCAGTACTTC. This encodes CASGQPPLPGWRVQETQYF. The full variable domain, its missing parts supplied by reference TRBV12-5 and TRBJ2-5, is DARVTQTPRHKVTEMGQEVTMRCQPILGHNTVFWYRQTMMQGLELLAYFRNRAPLDDSGMPKDRFSAEMPDATLATLKIQPSEPRDSAVYFCASGQPPLPGWRVQETQYFGPGTRLLVL.

J is TRBJ2-1 and V is TRBV5-1; the D is unclear. CDR3 length: 12 amino acids. The ends were cut back, 0 bases at V and 7 bases at J, with 5 bases in the middle. From germline, CDR1 is SGHRS and CDR2 YFSETQ. CDR3 in DNA: TGCGCCAGCAGCTTGGCCAGGAATGAGCAGTTCTTC. This codes for CASSLARNEQFF.

This rearrangement joins TRBV19 to TRBJ1-1, with D unclear. Germline CDR1 LNHDA, CDR2 SQIVND (reference sequence). Trimming pared 3 bases from V and 6 bases from J, leaving 14 bases between. The CDR3 spans 14 residues. The CDR3 is CASSIAETGAEAFF. CDR3 coding DNA: TGTGCCAGTAGTATTGCCGAAACCGGAGCTGAAGCTTTCTTT.

The V and J genes are TRBV2 and TRBJ2-2; D may be TRBD2 (5 bases). Germline CDR1 is SNHLY and CDR2 is FYNNEI. The CDR3 is made up of 14 amino acids. The V end lost 6 bases, the J end lost 3 bases, and 11 bases lay between the germline ends. DNA for the CDR3: TGTGCCAGCAGCGGGAATTGGGACACCGGGGAGCTGTTTTTT. Its protein is CASSGNWDTGELFF.

The chain employs TRBV24-1 and TRBJ2-7; D might be TRBD2 (5 bases). The germline V and J ends were trimmed by 7 bases and 0 bases, with 15 bases remaining between them. The length of the CDR3 is 15 residues. Germline loops: CDR1 KGHDR, CDR2 SFDVKD. The CDR3 DNA is TGTGCCACCAGAGCACTAGTTTGGGTCTCCTACGAGCAGTACGTC. Translated, it gives CATRALVWVSYEQYV.

The chain couples TRBV29-1 to TRBJ2-1, with D possibly matching TRBD2 (6 bases). Looked up from germline, CDR1 is SQVTM and CDR2 is ANQGSEA. CDR3 length equals 16 residues. The germline V and J ends were trimmed by 4 bases and 0 bases, with 16 bases remaining between them. CDR3: CSVGGGTASSYNEQFF. Written as DNA, the CDR3 is TGCAGCGTTGGAGGCGGGACGGCGAGCTCCTACAATGAGCAGTTCTTC.

This chain uses TRBV5-1 with TRBJ2-3; no reliable D call. This CDR3 is built from 15 residues. The germline CDR1 and CDR2 sequences are SGHRS and YFSETQ. V lost 2 bases and J lost 1, with 11 bases in between. The CDR3 protein is CASSFSLGGTDTQYF. The CDR3 DNA sequence: TGCGCCAGCAGCTTTTCCCTTGGTGGCACAGATACGCAGTATTTT.

The chain couples TRBV27 to TRBJ1-2; 7 bases line up with TRBD1. The germline gives CDR1 MNHEY, CDR2 SMNVEV (reference sequence). The V gene end was trimmed by 5 bases and the J gene end by 4 bases; junction bases not matched to a gene: 7. The CDR3 extends over 14 amino acids. The CDR3 DNA reads TGTGCCAGCAGTACCTCGGGACAGATCTATGGCTACACCTTC. It yields the protein CASSTSGQIYGYTF.

The J gene is TRBJ2-2, the V gene TRBV12-5; 9 bases agree with TRBD2. The germline V gene encodes CDR1 LGHNT and CDR2 FRNRAP. V lost 0 bases, J lost 7 bases, and 6 bases stayed unmatched. The length of the CDR3 is 16 residues. In DNA form, the CDR3 reads TGTGCTAGTGGTTTGGTCCGCGGGAGGGCCCTCGGGGAGCTGTTTTTT. Translating it yields CASGLVRGRALGELFF.

This chain links TRBV19 with TRBJ2-2; TRBD1 matches 8 bases. V dropped 3 bases and J dropped 1; count of bases not matched to a gene: 7. Germline V CDR1 and CDR2: LNHDA, SQIVND (reference sequence). The CDR3 has 17 residues. The CDR3 region has the DNA TGTGCCAGTAGTATTCCGACAGGGGATCTGAACACCGGGGAGCTGTTTTTT. It yields the protein CASSIPTGDLNTGELFF.

This chain links TRBV4-1 with TRBJ2-1; 7 bases agree with TRBD2. The CDR3 runs 14 residues. The J segment lost 12 bases and the V segment lost 2 bases, leaving 10 bases of the junction unmatched. CDR1 and CDR2 from the germline V gene are MGHRA and YSYEKL. This CDR3 reads CASSQPPAGRGQFF. The CDR3, as DNA: TGCGCCAGCAGCCAACCACCAGCAGGGAGGGGGCAGTTCTTC.

The genes are TRBV5-5 and TRBJ1-6; weak D call: TRBD1 (6 bases). This CDR3 has 16 residues. Germline CDR1 SGHKS, CDR2 YYEKEE (reference sequence). V was cut by 4 bases and J by 6 bases, with 17 bases left in between. CDR3 nucleotide sequence: TGTGCCAGCAGCAAAACAGGGACGTGGGGTAATTCACCCCTCCACTTT. It codes for CASSKTGTWGNSPLHF.

This clone was recorded once. The chain uses TRBV4-1 and TRBJ2-7, with 9 bases that match TRBD1. J was trimmed by 3 bases and V by 2 bases; bases with no gene match: 8. CDR1 is MGHRA, CDR2 YSYEKL, per germline. This CDR3 contains 16 residues. For the CDR3, the DNA is TGCGCCAGCAGCCAATACGGGGGACAGGGATTCTACGAGCAGTACTTC. Its protein product is CASSQYGGQGFYEQYF.

The chain combines TRBV11-2 with TRBJ2-2, with a weak D call TRBD1 (6 bases). Trimming stripped 4 bases from V and 7 bases from J, with 13 bases between. The CDR3 sequence is 14 residues long. Germline CDR1 reads SGHAT; CDR2 reads FQNNGV. CDR3: CASSSRGDGGELFF. CDR3 bases: TGTGCCAGCAGCTCCAGGGGTGATGGCGGGGAGCTGTTTTTT.

V usage is TRBV21-1 and J usage is TRBJ1-5; the tabulated D call, TRBD1, remains unverified against the DNA. TRBV21-1 is noted as a pseudogene. This CDR3 spans 17 amino acids. This chain's CDR3 is CASSKTSEDRDMEPQHF. In DNA form, the CDR3 reads TGTGCCAGCAGCAAGACCTCCGAGGACAGGGACATGGAGCCCCAGCATTTT.

The rearrangement joins TRBV6-5 to TRBJ2-3; no reliable D call. Germline V gives CDR1 MNHEY, CDR2 SVGAGI. V was shortened by 0 bases and J by 2 bases, with 9 bases between the two germline ends. The CDR3 contains 15 residues. The CDR3 reads CASSYSSQITDTQYF. In DNA, the CDR3 is TGTGCCAGCAGTTACTCGAGCCAGATCACAGATACGCAGTATTTT.

This clone was seen once. This rearrangement joins TRBV5-1 to TRBJ2-5; tentative D call: TRBD2 (6 bases). V gave up 6 bases and J gave up 5 bases, with 17 bases separating them. Looked up from germline, CDR1 is SGHRS and CDR2 is YFSETQ. This CDR3 is 14 amino acids long. For the CDR3, the DNA is TGCGCCAGCACGGCGGGATCCCCGAGGGAGACCCAGTACTTC. Its protein product is CASTAGSPRETQYF.

This chain uses TRBV5-1 with TRBJ2-1; 8 bases map to TRBD2. Germline CDR1 and CDR2: SGHRS and YFSETQ. The CDR3 consists of 17 residues. The V gene end was trimmed by 4 bases and the J gene end by 0 bases; junction bases not matched to a gene: 9. In nucleotides, the CDR3 is TGCGCCAGCAGCCCGGGGGGGAGGCCCAGCTCCTACAATGAGCAGTTCTTC. It encodes CASSPGGRPSSYNEQFF.

The J gene is TRBJ2-2, the V gene TRBV9; 8 bases fit TRBD2. The J segment lost 3 bases and the V segment lost 6 bases, leaving 7 bases of the junction unmatched. CDR1 and CDR2 from the germline V gene are SGDLS and YYNGEE. This CDR3 is 15 amino acids long. The CDR3 region has the DNA TGTGCCAGCACTCCAAGCGGGGGTTACACCGGGGAGCTGTTTTTT. Amino acids: CASTPSGGYTGELFF.

The chain is built from TRBV2 and TRBJ2-3; a weak D match, TRBD1 (6 bases). Germline assignment: CDR1 SNHLY and CDR2 FYNNEI. CDR3 length: 15 amino acids. Deletions cut 5 bases from V and 1 base from J, with 13 bases between. CDR3 DNA sequence: TGTGCCAGCAGTCCACAGGGCTTAGGCACAGATACGCAGTATTTT. The encoded protein is CASSPQGLGTDTQYF.

The chain has TRBV19 and TRBJ1-5; 7 positions agree with TRBD1. The CDR3 loop spans 14 amino acids. Germline-derived CDR1 and CDR2 are LNHDA and SQIVND (reference sequence). Germline trimming cut 5 bases from V and 2 bases from J; bases unmatched to any gene: 3. CDR3 protein: CASSLQGGNQPQHF. In nucleotides, the CDR3 is TGTGCCAGTAGTCTGCAGGGGGGCAATCAGCCCCAGCATTTT.

Comment on this clone: One end of the junction varies from germline; a read error may be responsible. The V call is TRBV4-1, the J call TRBJ2-3; TRBD1 is a possible D gene (7 bases). The germline CDR1 and CDR2 sequences are MGHRA and YSYEKL. The CDR3 has 17 residues. CDR3 sequence reads: CARSRKGAGSSTDTQYF. Written as DNA, the CDR3 is TGCGCCCGCAGCCGAAAGGGGGCGGGGAGTAGCACAGATACGCAGTATTTT.